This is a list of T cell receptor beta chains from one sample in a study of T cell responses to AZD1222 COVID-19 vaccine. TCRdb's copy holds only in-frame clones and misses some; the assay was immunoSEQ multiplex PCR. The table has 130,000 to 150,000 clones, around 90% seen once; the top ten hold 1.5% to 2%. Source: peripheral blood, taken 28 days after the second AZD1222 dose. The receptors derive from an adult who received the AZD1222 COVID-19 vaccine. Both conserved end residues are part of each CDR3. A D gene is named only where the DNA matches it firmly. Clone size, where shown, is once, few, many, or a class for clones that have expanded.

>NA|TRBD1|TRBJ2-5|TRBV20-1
CSASGDSGQETQYF
TGCAGTGCTAGTGGGGACAGCGGCCAAGAGACCCAGTACTTC
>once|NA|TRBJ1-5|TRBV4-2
CASSQIAGTDSNQPQHF
TGTGCCAGCAGCCAAATTGCCGGGACGGATAGCAATCAGCCCCAGCATTTT
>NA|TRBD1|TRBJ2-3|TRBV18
CASSPQLSDRGGADTQYF
TGTGCCAGCTCGCCACAACTCTCCGACAGGGGTGGTGCAGATACGCAGTATTTT
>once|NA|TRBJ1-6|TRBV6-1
CASSEAGTGAALHF
TGTGCCAGCAGTGAAGCCGGGACGGGGGCAGCCCTCCACTTT
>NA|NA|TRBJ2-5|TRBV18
CASSPRAGWEETQYF
TGTGCCAGCTCACCACGTGCAGGATGGGAAGAGACCCAGTACTTC
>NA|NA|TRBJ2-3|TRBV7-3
CASSASWGGGDTQYF
TGTGCCAGCAGTGCTTCTTGGGGTGGTGGAGATACGCAGTATTTT
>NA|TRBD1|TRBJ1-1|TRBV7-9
CASSFDRVAEAFF
TGTGCCAGCAGCTTCGACAGGGTGGCTGAAGCTTTCTTT
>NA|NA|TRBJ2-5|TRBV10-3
CATTSGGSQETQYF
TGTGCCACCACTTCGGGCGGAAGCCAAGAGACCCAGTACTTC
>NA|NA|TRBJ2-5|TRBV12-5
CASAPPWEAQETQYF
TGTGCTAGTGCCCCTCCGTGGGAGGCCCAAGAGACCCAGTACTTC
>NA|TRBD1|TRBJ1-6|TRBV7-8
CASSGDRVRRSPLHF
TGTGCCAGCAGTGGGGACAGGGTGCGGCGATCACCCCTCCACTTT
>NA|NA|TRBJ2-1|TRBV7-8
CASSLDSLSSYNEQFF
TGTGCCAGCAGCTTAGATTCCCTCAGCTCCTACAATGAGCAGTTCTTC
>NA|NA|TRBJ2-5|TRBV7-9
CASSPGQGQETQYF
TGTGCCAGCAGCCCTGGGCAGGGCCAAGAGACCCAGTACTTC
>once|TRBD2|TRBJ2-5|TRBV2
CASSDPPGGTQYF
TGTGCCAGCAGTGACCCCCCGGGGGGGACCCAGTACTTC
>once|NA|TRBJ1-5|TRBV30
CAWSTSWGNQPQHF
TGTGCCTGGAGTACTAGTTGGGGCAATCAGCCCCAGCATTTT
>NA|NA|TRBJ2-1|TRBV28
CASSFGGSYNEQFF
TGTGCCAGCAGTTTCGGGGGTTCCTACAATGAGCAGTTCTTC
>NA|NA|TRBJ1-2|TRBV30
CACPSVRGVYGYTF
TGTGCCTGCCCCTCGGTTCGGGGGGTTTATGGCTACACCTTC
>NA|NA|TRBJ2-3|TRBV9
CASGASVADTQYF
TGTGCCAGCGGGGCTTCCGTCGCAGATACGCAGTATTTT
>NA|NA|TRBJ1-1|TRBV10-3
CAISDSVNTEAFF
TGTGCCATCAGTGATTCAGTGAACACTGAAGCTTTCTTT
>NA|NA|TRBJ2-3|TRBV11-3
CASSDGGTDTQYF
TGTGCCAGCAGCGACGGGGGTACAGATACGCAGTATTTT
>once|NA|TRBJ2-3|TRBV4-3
CASSHGDTGSTDTQYF
TGCGCCAGCAGCCACGGGGACACGGGATCCACAGATACGCAGTATTTT
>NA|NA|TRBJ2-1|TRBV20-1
CSASRDSNEQFF
TGCAGTGCTAGTCGGGACTCCAATGAGCAGTTCTTC
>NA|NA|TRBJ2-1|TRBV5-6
CASSLSPEEQFF
TGTGCCAGCAGCTTGAGTCCAGAGGAGCAGTTCTTC
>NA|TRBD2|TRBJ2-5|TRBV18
CASSQGTRETQYF
TGTGCCAGCTCACAAGGGACTAGGGAGACCCAGTACTTC
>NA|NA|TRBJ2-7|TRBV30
CAWSPRDEQYF
TGTGCCTGGAGTCCACGGGACGAGCAGTACTTC
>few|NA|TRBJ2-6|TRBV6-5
CATLRSGANVLTF
TGTGCCACACTACGCTCTGGGGCCAACGTCCTGACTTTC
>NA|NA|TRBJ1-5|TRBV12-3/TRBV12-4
CASSFGGWPQHF
TGTGCCAGCAGTTTTGGGGGATGGCCCCAGCATTTT
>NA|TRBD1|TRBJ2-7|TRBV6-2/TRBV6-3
CASSGTGQSYEQYF
TGTGCCAGCAGCGGGACAGGGCAATCCTACGAGCAGTACTTC
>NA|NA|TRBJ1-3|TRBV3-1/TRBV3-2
CASSQKVSASGNTIYF
TGTGCCAGCAGCCAGAAGGTTTCCGCCTCTGGAAACACCATATATTTT
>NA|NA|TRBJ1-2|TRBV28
CASSSGRVVGYGYTF
TGTGCCAGCAGTTCAGGCAGGGTCGTAGGCTATGGCTACACCTTC
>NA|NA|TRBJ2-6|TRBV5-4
CASSFNRGGSGANVLTF
TGTGCCAGCAGCTTTAACAGGGGAGGGTCTGGGGCCAACGTCCTGACTTTC
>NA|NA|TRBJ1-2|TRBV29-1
CSSQGGSYGYTF
TGCAGCTCCCAGGGTGGCAGCTATGGCTACACCTTC
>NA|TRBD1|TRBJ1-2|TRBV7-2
CASSPGQGAGYGYTF
TGTGCCAGCAGCCCAGGACAGGGGGCGGGCTATGGCTACACCTTC
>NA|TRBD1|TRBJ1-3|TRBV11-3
CASSPNRGYTIYF
TGTGCCAGCAGCCCGAACAGGGGATACACCATATATTTT
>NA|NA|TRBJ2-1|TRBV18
CASSPGRDNEQFF
TGTGCCAGCTCACCGGGGCGAGACAATGAGCAGTTCTTC
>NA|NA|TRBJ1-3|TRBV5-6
CASSLDGRSSGNTIYF
TGTGCCAGCAGCTTGGACGGTCGGAGCTCTGGAAACACCATATATTTT
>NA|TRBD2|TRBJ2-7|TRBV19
CASSIDGRASEQYF
TGTGCCAGTAGTATAGACGGGAGGGCCTCCGAGCAGTACTTC
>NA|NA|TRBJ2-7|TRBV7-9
CASSEGLYEQYF
TGTGCCAGCAGCGAGGGACTCTACGAGCAGTACTTC
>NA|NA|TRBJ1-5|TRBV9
CASSAQPTINQPQHF
TGTGCCAGCAGCGCCCAGCCGACCATCAATCAGCCCCAGCATTTT
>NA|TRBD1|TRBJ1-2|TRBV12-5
CASGLVLQGRNYGYTF
TGTGCTAGTGGTTTGGTATTACAGGGGCGTAACTATGGCTACACCTTC
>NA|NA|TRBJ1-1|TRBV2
CASNKGGLVNTEAFF
TGTGCCAGCAATAAAGGAGGGTTGGTGAACACTGAAGCTTTCTTT
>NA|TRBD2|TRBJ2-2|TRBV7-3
CASSHPAGGGLNTGELFF
TGTGCCAGCAGCCATCCGGCTGGCGGGGGGCTGAACACCGGGGAGCTGTTTTTT
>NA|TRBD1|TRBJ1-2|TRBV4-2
CASSQEKQGARGYTF
TGTGCCAGCAGCCAAGAAAAACAGGGGGCGCGAGGCTACACCTTC
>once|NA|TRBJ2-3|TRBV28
CASSLGSGTSTDTQYF
TGTGCCAGCAGTTTAGGTAGCGGTACTAGCACAGATACGCAGTATTTT
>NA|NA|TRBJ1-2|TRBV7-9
CASSLVEEFGYTF
TGTGCCAGCAGCTTAGTCGAAGAATTCGGCTACACCTTC
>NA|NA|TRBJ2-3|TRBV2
CASRGRNTQYF
TGTGCCAGCAGGGGGAGAAATACGCAGTATTTT